This T cell receptor beta chain was obtained from a study of regulatory T cells in long-lasting Graves disease. General study results and limits: It was in persistent disease that TRBV28, TRBJ1-2 and TRBJ2-5 were favored. Persistent Graves' disease cases displayed lower TCR diversity than newly diagnosed ones. Not thyroid tissue but only peripheral blood was studied.

HTBI primers from iRepertoire and Arm-PCR of CDR3 regions yielded the TCR beta libraries. TCRdb redid the calling of the multiplex PCR reads with MiXCR, one entry per CDR3 protein. This table has 400,000 to 500,000 distinct CDR3 sequences, under 25% appearing once. Time point in this sample: persistent/refractory GD, antithyroid drugs over 5 years with positive TRAb. The TCR library was prepared using RNA isolated from PBMCs. The guidelines of the American Thyroid Association were the basis for diagnosing Graves' disease. A note on this clonotype: What it recognizes is unknown.

This CDR3 has 14 amino acids. Deletions cut 5 bases from V and 0 bases from J, with 12 bases between. Looked up from germline, CDR1 is SGHRS and CDR2 is YFSETQ. Sequencing was performed on peripheral blood mononuclear cells (PBMCs), taken when the disease was refractory, from a patient treated with antithyroid drugs. V gene TRBV5-1 combines with J gene TRBJ2-7; no clear D. The TCR comes from a female donor with Graves disease. This CDR3 reads CASRRIIDSYEQYF. The DNA of the CDR3 is TGCGCCAGCAGGAGGATTATTGACTCCTACGAGCAGTACTTC.